The entry that follows covers one T cell receptor beta chain sequence. As yet, its antigen is unknown. Trimming cost V 4 bases and J 2 bases, with 14 bases left between them. The germline V gene encodes CDR1 LGHNA and CDR2 YSLEER. CDR3 size: 15 residues. Treatment indicated: oral pan-JAK inhibitor, 5-10 mg twice daily. This entry comes from a study of CD8+ T cells in alopecia areata. Study findings and constraints: Tofacitinib produced a significant decrease in scalp clonality and in expanded CD8+ clones among the top 100. Many expanded lesional clones persisted in scalp and blood during tofacitinib.

RNA extraction was followed by reverse transcription into cDNA, which acted as the sequencing template. Sequenced by immunoSEQ multiplex PCR; TCRdb stores in-frame clones only, minus some. The data show approximately 170,000 clones, 45% to 65% seen once. The receptor's source is a human donor with alopecia areata. This sample comprised CD4+ T cells sorted from blood, obtained at week 4, from a patient treated with tofacitinib. The rearrangement links TRBV4-3 to TRBJ1-2; no definite D call. The CDR3 coding sequence is TGCGCCAGCAGCCCCCCCGGGTGGTCCAACTATGGCTACACCTTC. This encodes CASSPPGWSNYGYTF.